These 13 T cell receptor beta chains originate from one sample sequenced in a study of cytomegalovirus exposure and HLA in healthy donors. PCR was performed using 60 Vbeta and 13 Jbeta primers. The assay was immunoSEQ multiplex PCR, and TCRdb's table has in-frame clones only and misses some. The sample shows about 160,000 clones, roughly 80% of them seen only once. The sample taken for sequencing was PBMCs. The receptors come from a woman in her 50s in good health and CMV-seronegative.

The V and J genes are TRBV11-3 and TRBJ2-2; 7 nucleotides agree with TRBD1. J gave up 6 bases and V 2 bases, and 3 bases lay outside the gene matches. CDR1 is SGHNT, CDR2 YENEEA, per germline. This CDR3 region has 14 residues. CDR3 nucleotide sequence: TGTGCCAGCAGCTTAATTCAGGGGGCCGGGGAGCTGTTTTTT. Its protein product is CASSLIQGAGELFF.

The chain combines TRBV18 with TRBJ2-6; 7 nucleotides align to TRBD1. The CDR3 totals 17 residues. The V gene end was trimmed by 3 bases and the J gene end by 2 bases; junction bases not matched to a gene: 7. CDR1 and CDR2 (germline): KGHSH, LQKENI. DNA of the CDR3: TGTGCCAGCTCACCTTCCGGGACAGTTCCTGGGGCCAACGTCCTGACTTTC. Protein sequence: CASSPSGTVPGANVLTF.

In regard to this clone: The junction departs from germline at one end; a sequencing error may be responsible. Other DNA sequences within the sample encode an identical CDR3. The chain links TRBV9 to TRBJ1-1; TRBD1 aligns across 8 bases. Per germline, CDR1 SGDLS and CDR2 YYNGEE. The CDR3 totals 16 residues. The CDR3 nucleotides are TGCGCCAGCAGCGTAGTGGGACAGGTCATGAACACTGAAGCTTTCTTT. As protein: CASSVVGQVMNTEAFF.

The V and J genes are TRBV2 and TRBJ1-2, with a weak D call TRBD1 (5 bases). This CDR3 has 13 residues. V was trimmed by 5 bases and J by 7 bases, leaving 14 bases between them. Germline CDR1 SNHLY, CDR2 FYNNEI. The CDR3 region is CASSTDSLFGYTF. DNA of the CDR3: TGTGCCAGCAGTACAGACAGTCTCTTTGGCTACACCTTC.

This chain connects TRBV27 to TRBJ2-7, with 9 bases aligning to TRBD1. The CDR3 is 12 residues long. V was pared by 7 bases and J by 3 bases, with 1 base of the junction left unmatched. Germline values: CDR1 MNHEY, CDR2 SMNVEV (reference sequence). The chain's CDR3 is CASMDRGYEQYF. Written as DNA, the CDR3 is TGTGCCAGCATGGACAGGGGCTACGAGCAGTACTTC.

CDR3 amino acids: CASTRQRRGTEAFF. Written as DNA, the CDR3 is TGTGCCAGCACCAGACAAAGACGGGGAACTGAAGCTTTCTTT. This chain links TRBV7-2 with TRBJ1-1; D not certain. The germline gives CDR1 SGHTA, CDR2 FQGNSA. Trimming took off 7 bases at V and 5 bases at J, with 17 bases between the two ends. This CDR3 comprises 14 residues.

The V and J genes are TRBV19 and TRBJ2-7; a possible D gene is TRBD2 (5 bases). The CDR3 runs 13 residues. The germline V and J ends were trimmed by 2 bases and 6 bases, with 11 bases remaining between them. Germline-derived CDR1 and CDR2 are LNHDA and SQIVND (reference sequence). CDR3 in DNA: TGTGCCAGTAGTATAAGCGGTAAGAGCGAGCAGTACTTC. This sequence encodes CASSISGKSEQYF.

The chain employs TRBV7-8 and TRBJ2-3; D possibly corresponds to TRBD1 (6 bases). V was clipped by 5 bases and J by 2 bases, with 17 bases between them. Germline CDR1 and CDR2: SGHVS and FQNEAQ. This CDR3 has 16 amino acids. The CDR3 loop is CASSIDSTGSTDTQYF. In nucleotides, the CDR3 is TGTGCCAGCAGCATCGACTCGACAGGATCCACAGATACGCAGTATTTT.

The chain carries TRBV6-5 and TRBJ1-1, with TRBD1 identical over 7 bases. The length of the CDR3 is 13 residues. Germline CDR1 reads MNHEY; CDR2 reads SVGAGI. The J segment lost 3 bases and the V segment lost 7 bases, leaving 5 bases of the junction unmatched. In nucleotides, the CDR3 is TGTGCCAGCATGCGGGACAGCCACACTGAAGCTTTCTTT. This encodes CASMRDSHTEAFF.

This clone was observed once. Other DNA sequences in the sample encode the same CDR3. The gene calls are TRBV7-2 and TRBJ2-3, with a weak D call TRBD2 (6 bases). Germline CDR1 SGHTA, CDR2 FQGNSA. The CDR3 length is 14 residues. V gave up 1 base and J gave up 6 bases, with 11 bases separating them. The CDR3 here is CASSLGLAPDTQYF. The CDR3 DNA reads as TGTGCCAGCAGCTTAGGCCTAGCGCCCGATACGCAGTATTTT.

The chain employs TRBV19 and TRBJ2-2; D call uncertain. This CDR3 is built from 14 residues. Germline CDR1 is LNHDA and CDR2 is SQIVND (reference sequence). With 5 bases removed from V and 1 base from J, the gap between germline ends came to 8 bases. The CDR3 bases are TGTGCCAGTAGTTTGGCAGGGAACACCGGGGAGCTGTTTTTT. Its protein is CASSLAGNTGELFF.

This chain connects TRBV19 to TRBJ1-1, with a possible D match to TRBD1 (5 bases). Germline lookup yields CDR1 LNHDA and CDR2 SQIVND (reference sequence). The ends were cut back, 2 bases at V and 4 bases at J, with 11 bases in the middle. This CDR3 comprises 14 residues. The CDR3 DNA reads TGTGCCAGTAGTATAATCGCGGGGGGCACTGAAGCTTTCTTT. This sequence encodes CASSIIAGGTEAFF. The full variable domain, with the rest looked up from reference TRBV19 and TRBJ1-1, is DGGITQSPKYLFRKEGQNVTLSCEQNLNHDAMYWYRQDPGQGLRLIYYSQIVNDFQKGDIAEGYSVSREKKESFPLTVTSAQKNPTAFYLCASSIIAGGTEAFFGQGTRLTVV.

Comments on this clone: A read error may account for a junction end that differs from germline. The chain employs TRBV7-9 and TRBJ2-7; 10 nucleotides agree with TRBD2. CDR3 length: 15 amino acids. Germline V gene lookup returns CDR1 SEHNR and CDR2 FQNEAQ (reference sequence). The CDR3 region is CSSSLLVAGGDEQYF. The CDR3 DNA sequence: TGTTCCAGCAGCCTCCTAGTAGCGGGAGGCGACGAGCAGTACTTC.